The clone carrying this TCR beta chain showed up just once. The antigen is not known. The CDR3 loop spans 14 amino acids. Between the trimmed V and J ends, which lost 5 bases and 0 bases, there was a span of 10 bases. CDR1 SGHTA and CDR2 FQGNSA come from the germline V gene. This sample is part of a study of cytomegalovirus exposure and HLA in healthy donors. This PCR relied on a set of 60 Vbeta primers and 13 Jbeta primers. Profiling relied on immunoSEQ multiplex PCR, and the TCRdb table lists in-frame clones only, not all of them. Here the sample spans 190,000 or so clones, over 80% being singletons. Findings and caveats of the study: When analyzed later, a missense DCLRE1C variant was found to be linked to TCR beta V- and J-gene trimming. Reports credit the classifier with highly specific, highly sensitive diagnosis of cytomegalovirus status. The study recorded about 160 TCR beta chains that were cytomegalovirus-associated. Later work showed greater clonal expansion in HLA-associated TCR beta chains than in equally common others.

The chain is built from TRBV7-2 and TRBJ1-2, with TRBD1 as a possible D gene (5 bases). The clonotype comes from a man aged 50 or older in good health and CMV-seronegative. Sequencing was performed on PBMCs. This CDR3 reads CASSPEGTNYGYTF. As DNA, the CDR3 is TGTGCCAGCAGCCCGGAGGGGACTAACTATGGCTACACCTTC.